The text below deals with one TCR beta chain. Its target is unknown. The data stem from a study of cytomegalovirus exposure and HLA in healthy donors. The PCR ran on 60 Vbeta and 13 Jbeta primers. Measured with immunoSEQ multiplex PCR; TCRdb has only the in-frame clones, and not every one. The data contain just over 150,000 clones, under 85% of them seen just once; the ten biggest clones take up around 1.3%. There are 14 residues in the CDR3. Germline CDR1 reads SGHRS; CDR2 reads YFSETQ. The J segment lost 4 bases and the V segment lost 1 base, leaving 2 bases of the junction unmatched. Study results and limitations: Immune exposure information comprised only CMV serostatus. Being productive about 87% or about 30% of the time was typical of most TCR beta V segments in an earlier analysis. Several of the most significant clusters appeared, in a later analysis, to be linked to common viral pathogens. Sequencing probably produced one cluster of sequence variants that were highly shared.

The rearrangement links TRBV5-1 to TRBJ1-3; 7 positions agree with TRBD1. The sequencing sample was made of PBMCs. The sequence derives from a woman in her 30s in good health and CMV-seronegative. The CDR3 spells CASSLLGQGNTIYF. For the CDR3, the DNA is TGCGCCAGCAGCTTGTTGGGACAGGGAAACACCATATATTTT. Full variable domain (rest looked up from reference TRBV5-1 and TRBJ1-3): KAGVTQTPRYLIKTRGQQVTLSCSPISGHRSVSWYQQTPGQGLQFLFEYFSETQRNKGNFPGRFSGRQFSNSRSEMNVSTLELGDSALYLCASSLLGQGNTIYFGEGSWLTVV.